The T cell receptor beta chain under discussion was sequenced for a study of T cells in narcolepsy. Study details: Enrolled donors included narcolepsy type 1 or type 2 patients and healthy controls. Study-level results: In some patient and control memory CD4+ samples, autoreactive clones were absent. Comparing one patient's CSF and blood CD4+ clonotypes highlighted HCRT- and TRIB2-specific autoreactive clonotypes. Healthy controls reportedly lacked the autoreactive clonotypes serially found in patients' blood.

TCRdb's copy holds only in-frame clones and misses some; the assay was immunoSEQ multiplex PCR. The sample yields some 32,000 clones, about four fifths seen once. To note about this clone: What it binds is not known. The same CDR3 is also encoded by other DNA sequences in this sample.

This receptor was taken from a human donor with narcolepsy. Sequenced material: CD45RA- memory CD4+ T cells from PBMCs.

CDR3 protein: CASSETSGRGNEQFF. In nucleotides, the CDR3 is TGTGCCAGCAGTGAAACTAGCGGGAGAGGCAATGAGCAGTTCTTC. The chain is built from TRBV2 and TRBJ2-1; 11 bases align to TRBD2. Trimming at V came to 2 bases and at J to 6 bases, leaving 3 bases not matched to a gene. Germline V gene sequence: CDR1 SNHLY, CDR2 FYNNEI. The CDR3 spans 15 residues.